The 18 T cell receptor beta chains in this list originate from one sample, sequenced in a study of Ad26.COV2.S vaccination and SARS-CoV-2 variants. Using immunoSEQ multiplex PCR, the repertoire was profiled, and TCRdb retains in-frame clones only, with some absent. The repertoire holds about 680,000 clones, roughly nine tenths seen once, with about 1.5% in the top ten. Treatment reported: around 19 received Ad26.COV2.S at low or high dose, single or two shots; a few received placebo; per-sample allocation not given. Day 63 following the first vaccine or placebo injection was when the samples were taken. The material was peripheral blood, obtained in a trial of Ad26.COV2.S vaccine versus placebo. The receptors derive from a person aged 18-65 years who received the Ad26.COV2.S COVID-19 vaccine or a placebo.

This chain joins TRBV29-1 and TRBJ1-1; the D gene is possibly TRBD1 (6 bases). The CDR3 is 10 residues long. Germline V lookup: CDR1 SQVTM, CDR2 ANQGSEA. CDR3 amino acids: CTAGDTEAFF. The CDR3 DNA follows: TGCACCGCAGGGGACACTGAAGCTTTCTTT.

The chain carries TRBV18 and TRBJ1-5; the D gene is possibly TRBD1 (6 bases). Germline loops: CDR1 KGHSH, CDR2 LQKENI. The ends were cut back, 6 bases at V and 1 base at J, with 7 bases in the middle. There are 13 residues in the CDR3. The CDR3 loop reads CASSGTSNQPQHF. CDR3 DNA sequence: TGTGCCAGCTCCGGGACAAGCAATCAGCCCCAGCATTTT.

V and J are TRBV5-1 and TRBJ1-1, with unresolved D. The CDR3 is 14 amino acids. Trimming removed 2 bases from V and 5 bases from J, with 13 bases in between. Germline CDR1 is SGHRS and CDR2 is YFSETQ. The CDR3 DNA reads TGCGCCAGCAGCTTATCCGGGCTAGGAACTGAAGCTTTCTTT. Translation gives CASSLSGLGTEAFF.

This rearrangement joins TRBV10-2 to TRBJ2-7, with D maybe TRBD2 (5 bases). There are 13 residues in the CDR3. The germline V gene has CDR1 WSHSY and CDR2 SAAADI. V was trimmed by 7 bases and J by 3 bases, leaving 13 bases between them. CDR3 sequence (DNA): TGCGCCAGCACCCGGGCCGAGGGCTACGAGCAGTACTTC. Translation gives CASTRAEGYEQYF.

This chain connects TRBV5-4 to TRBJ1-2, with a weak D call TRBD1 (5 bases). The V gene's germline CDR1 is SGHNT and CDR2 YYREEE (reference sequence). Trimming took 4 bases from V and 7 from J, leaving 14 bases between them. CDR3 size: 13 residues. CDR3 sequence reads: CASSQQDGRGYTF. CDR3 DNA: TGTGCCAGCAGCCAACAGGACGGTCGTGGCTACACCTTC.

The rearrangement links TRBV5-5 to TRBJ1-1; D not resolved. Trimming stripped 1 base from V and 3 bases from J, with 7 bases between. CDR1 is SGHKS and CDR2 is YYEKEE in the germline V gene (reference sequence). The CDR3 is made up of 13 amino acids. The CDR3 sequence is CASSLLIYTEAFF. Here the CDR3 DNA reads TGTGCCAGCAGCTTGTTAATATACACTGAAGCTTTCTTT.

Regarding this clone: This sample also contains other DNA sequences that code for the same CDR3. J is TRBJ2-5 and V is TRBV18, with D tentatively TRBD1 or TRBD2 (5 bases each). CDR3 length equals 14 residues. Germline V gene sequence: CDR1 KGHSH, CDR2 LQKENI. The V end was cut by 0 bases, the J end by 3 bases, with 8 bases between. The CDR3 loop is CASSPPGVEETQYF. Here the CDR3 DNA reads TGTGCCAGCTCACCACCGGGGGTGGAAGAGACCCAGTACTTC.

Comments on this clone: The sample contains more than one DNA sequence encoding this CDR3. This chain links TRBV6-5 with TRBJ1-3; 8 nucleotides agree with TRBD1. Germline V gene sequence: CDR1 MNHEY, CDR2 SVGAGI. After removal of 5 bases from V and 2 bases from J, the junction contained 2 bases not matched to a gene. CDR3 length: 14 residues. The CDR3 DNA follows: TGTGCCAGCAGTCCGACAGGGGCTGGAAACACCATATATTTT. It translates to CASSPTGAGNTIYF.

The rearrangement uses TRBV7-9 and TRBJ1-4; TRBD1 aligns across 7 bases. This CDR3 is 17 amino acids long. CDR1 and CDR2 from the germline V gene are SEHNR and FQNEAQ (reference sequence). V shed 4 bases, J shed 3 bases, and the junction held 11 bases outside the gene matches. The CDR3 protein is CASSSRQGIGSNEKLFF. Here the CDR3 DNA reads TGTGCCAGCAGCTCAAGACAGGGTATTGGGTCTAATGAAAAACTGTTTTTT.

This rearrangement joins TRBV7-6 to TRBJ2-3, with 7 bases aligning to TRBD2. Germline V gene sequence: CDR1 SGHVS, CDR2 FNYEAQ. The CDR3 loop spans 17 amino acids. V lost 0 bases and J lost 0; bases outside the gene matches: 6. CDR3 amino acids: CASSLAWASGSTDTQYF. DNA for the CDR3: TGTGCCAGCAGCTTAGCTTGGGCTAGCGGTAGCACAGATACGCAGTATTTT. Together with reference TRBV7-6 and TRBJ2-3, the CDR3 gives the full variable domain: GAGVSQSPRYKVTKRGQDVALRCDPISGHVSLYWYRQALGQGPEFLTYFNYEAQQDKSGLPNDRFSAERPEGSISTLTIQRTEQRDSAMYRCASSLAWASGSTDTQYFGPGTRLTVL.

The rearrangement uses TRBV7-9 and TRBJ1-1; D ambiguous. V lost 0 bases and J lost 0, with 5 bases in between. CDR1 and CDR2 from the germline V gene are SEHNR and FQNEAQ (reference sequence). CDR3 size: 14 residues. The CDR3 bases are TGTGCCAGCAGCTTAGCTGGCATGAACACTGAAGCTTTCTTT. Protein sequence: CASSLAGMNTEAFF.

This chain links TRBV30 with TRBJ1-1; D uncertain. Trimming left V 2 bases short and J 10 bases short, with 11 bases between. Germline CDR1 GTSNPN, CDR2 SVGIG (reference sequence). CDR3 length: 11 amino acids. CDR3 sequence (DNA): TGTGCCTGGAGTCTTGCCGAGGGAGCTTTCTTT. Protein: CAWSLAEGAFF.

The rearrangement links TRBV7-6 to TRBJ1-4, with D possibly TRBD1 on 6 matching bases. The CDR3 covers 14 residues. Trimming removed 6 bases at V and 8 bases at J, with 16 bases between. Germline V gives CDR1 SGHVS, CDR2 FNYEAQ. The CDR3 here is CASSYGGGAEKLFF. The CDR3 nucleotides read TGTGCCAGCAGTTACGGCGGGGGGGCCGAAAAACTGTTTTTT.

V and J are TRBV5-4 and TRBJ2-6; 10 nucleotides line up with TRBD2. Germline V gene data show CDR1 as SGHNT and CDR2 as YYREEE (reference sequence). The length of the CDR3 is 20 residues. V lost 6 bases and J lost 1; bases outside the gene matches: 16. The DNA for the CDR3 is TGTGCCAGCAAGGGTAGCGGGGGGACCCGGACTTTATCTGGGGCCAACGTCCTGACTTTC. Translation gives CASKGSGGTRTLSGANVLTF.

This chain joins TRBV7-2 and TRBJ1-2; D is perhaps TRBD1 (6 bases). CDR1 is SGHTA and CDR2 is FQGNSA in the germline V gene. V lost 1 base to trimming and J lost 3 bases, with 15 bases between them. The CDR3 has 16 residues. The CDR3 loop is CASSLVATQGDYGYTF. The CDR3 nucleotides are TGTGCCAGCAGCTTAGTGGCCACACAGGGTGACTATGGCTACACCTTC.

The chain is built from TRBV18 and TRBJ2-1; tentative D call: TRBD1 (6 bases). Germline assignment: CDR1 KGHSH and CDR2 LQKENI. The CDR3 has 14 amino acids. The germline V and J ends were trimmed by 0 bases and 5 bases, with 8 bases remaining between them. CDR3 in amino acids: CASSPPDRNNEQFF. The DNA of the CDR3 is TGTGCCAGCTCACCACCAGACAGGAACAATGAGCAGTTCTTC.

V usage is TRBV7-8 and J usage is TRBJ2-2; D unresolved. CDR1 SGHVS and CDR2 FQNEAQ come from the germline V gene. The CDR3 runs to 13 residues. Between the trimmed V and J ends, which lost 4 bases and 6 bases, there was a span of 9 bases. For the CDR3, the DNA is TGTGCCAGCAGCTCGAGTGAGGCCGGGGAGCTGTTTTTT. Translated: CASSSSEAGELFF.

The genes are TRBV19 and TRBJ1-2, with no clear D. CDR1 and CDR2 from the germline V gene are LNHDA and SQIVND (reference sequence). The CDR3 spans 13 residues. The V gene lost 0 bases and the J gene lost 4 bases, with 6 bases spanning the gap. As DNA, the CDR3 is TGTGCCAGTAGTATAGATGTCAGCTATGGCTACACCTTC. Translating it yields CASSIDVSYGYTF.